These 6 T cell receptor beta chains were sequenced from one sample in a study of Ad26.COV2.S vaccination and SARS-CoV-2 variants. Regarding treatment: roughly 19 received Ad26.COV2.S at low or high dose, single or two shots; 5 received placebo; per-sample allocation not given. Day 63 following the first vaccine or placebo injection was when the samples were taken. TCRdb's table, derived via immunoSEQ multiplex PCR, lists solely in-frame clones and lacks some. This sample has about 280,000 clones, with 87% found just once. The sample here was peripheral blood, taken in a trial of Ad26.COV2.S vaccine versus placebo. All receptors derive from a person between 18 and 60 years old who received the Ad26.COV2.S COVID-19 vaccine or a placebo.

The chain couples TRBV27 to TRBJ2-1, with D possibly TRBD2 on 6 matching bases. The ends were cut back, 0 bases at V and 9 bases at J, with 18 bases in the middle. The V gene's germline CDR1 is MNHEY and CDR2 SMNVEV (reference sequence). The CDR3 consists of 16 residues. CDR3 bases: TGTGCCAGCAGTTTATCCGCGGGAATCACGGTAGGTGAGCAGTTCTTC. Amino acids: CASSLSAGITVGEQFF.

V and J are TRBV7-8 and TRBJ2-3; 7 nucleotides align to TRBD2. This CDR3 spans 14 amino acids. After removal of 5 bases from V and 0 bases from J, the junction contained 2 bases not matched to a gene. From germline, CDR1 is SGHVS and CDR2 FQNEAQ. Written as DNA, the CDR3 is TGTGCCAGCAGCCCCGGGAGGAGCACAGATACGCAGTATTTT. Translating it yields CASSPGRSTDTQYF.

The chain combines TRBV6-1 with TRBJ2-1, with D perhaps matching TRBD1 (5 bases). Germline V gene sequence: CDR1 MNHNS, CDR2 SASEGT. The CDR3 sequence is 16 residues long. The V end was cut by 4 bases, the J end by 3 bases, with 16 bases between. CDR3 DNA sequence: TGTGCCAGCAGTGGCACAGGCGAATCCCTCTACAATGAGCAGTTCTTC. Encoded protein: CASSGTGESLYNEQFF.

The genes are TRBV4-2 and TRBJ2-5, with 11 bases aligning to TRBD2. CDR1 and CDR2 (germline): LGHNA, YNFKEQ. The CDR3 consists of 19 residues. V shed 1 base, J shed 5 bases, and the junction held 15 bases outside the gene matches. In DNA form, the CDR3 reads TGTGCCAGCAGCCAAGCACCGGGACTAGCGGTCCGGGAGGGGGAGACCCAGTACTTC. Its protein product is CASSQAPGLAVREGETQYF.

The J gene is TRBJ2-7, the V gene TRBV5-4; D is perhaps TRBD1 (6 bases). Germline assignment: CDR1 SGHNT and CDR2 YYREEE (reference sequence). V lost 4 bases and J 0 bases, leaving 14 bases between the germline ends. The CDR3 extends over 15 amino acids. The CDR3, as DNA: TGTGCCAGCAGCAAACCAGGGGATCTCTCCTACGAGCAGTACTTC. This encodes CASSKPGDLSYEQYF.

The chain couples TRBV2 to TRBJ1-3; D is perhaps TRBD1 (5 bases). The V end was cut by 9 bases, the J end by 2 bases, with 8 bases between. This CDR3 is built from 12 residues. Germline CDR1 is SNHLY and CDR2 is FYNNEI. CDR3 coding DNA: TGTGCCAGGGGGGGGACTGGAAACACCATATATTTT. It encodes CARGGTGNTIYF.